Listed below are T cell receptor beta chains from one sample, sequenced in a study of neurological immune-mediated disorders. Each CDR3 protein gets one entry after TCRdb re-called the 5' RACE reads with MiXCR. The data show approximately 85,000 distinct CDR3 sequences, over 10% seen once. The specimen was PBMCs. All receptors come from a female donor with HTLV-1-associated myelopathy (HAM/TSP). CDR3s include the opening cysteine and the closing phenylalanine or tryptophan. Fields, in order: J gene, V gene, CDR3 protein.

TRBJ2-1	TRBV27	CASSFDLTYNEQFF
TRBJ2-1	TRBV2	CASTSGNEQFF
TRBJ2-1	TRBV7-8	CASTLGTVTYNEQFF
TRBJ2-3	TRBV7-2	CASSLGAAAGDTQYF
TRBJ2-2	TRBV5-1	CASSRGEVTGELFF
TRBJ2-3	TRBV5-1	CASSLAVRADTQYF
TRBJ2-1	TRBV2	CASSDTSGGAYNEQFF
TRBJ2-7	TRBV5-1	CASSIRDRDHEQYF
TRBJ1-1	TRBV6-5	CASSYTSTGDTEAFF
TRBJ2-1	TRBV9	CASSVLAGEQFF
TRBJ2-5	TRBV2	CASSEEFVETQYF
TRBJ2-3	TRBV10-3	CATTPGTGRDTQYF
TRBJ2-7	TRBV3-1	CASSRRDRKYEQYF
TRBJ2-5	TRBV15	CATSRVIQETQYF
TRBJ2-3	TRBV5-1	CASIQAESTDTQYF
TRBJ1-2	TRBV6-1	CASSEATGRGYTF
TRBJ2-1	TRBV9	CASSVFSQGPEQFF
TRBJ1-1	TRBV29-1	CSATDRDTEAFF
TRBJ1-1	TRBV20-1	CSARDRQGDTEAFF
TRBJ2-7	TRBV27	CASSLNRVGYEQYF
TRBJ2-7	TRBV27	CASSQAGNAYEQYF
TRBJ2-1	TRBV10-2	CASGTSGGENEQFF
TRBJ1-2	TRBV24-1	CATSDYNGYTF
TRBJ2-5	TRBV7-9	CASSLRPEETQYF